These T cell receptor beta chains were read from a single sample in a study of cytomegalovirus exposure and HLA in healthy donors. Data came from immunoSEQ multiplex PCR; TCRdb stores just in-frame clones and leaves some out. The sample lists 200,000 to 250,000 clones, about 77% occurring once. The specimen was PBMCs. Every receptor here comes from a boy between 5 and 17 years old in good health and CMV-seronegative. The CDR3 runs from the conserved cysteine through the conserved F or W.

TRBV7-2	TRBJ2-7	CASSFSSYEQYF
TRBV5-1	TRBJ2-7	CASSDYFAAGNYEQYF
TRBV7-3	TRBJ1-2	CASSRPTGNYGYTF
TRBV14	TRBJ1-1	CASSQDSMNTEAFF
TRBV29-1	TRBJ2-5	CSVRQGDQETQYF
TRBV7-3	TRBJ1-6	CASSLAGPNSPLHF
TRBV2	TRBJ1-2	CASSPDPAAGRGYTF
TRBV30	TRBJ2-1	CAWSVPHTGWGDNEQFF
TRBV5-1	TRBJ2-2	CASSLASANTGELFF
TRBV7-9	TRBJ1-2	CSSSLVANIYGYTF
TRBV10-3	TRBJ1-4	CAISESGVKLFF
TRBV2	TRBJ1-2	CASSGGRKGYGYTF
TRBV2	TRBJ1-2	CASSEDRGGYTF
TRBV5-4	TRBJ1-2	CASSLVGEGGGYTF
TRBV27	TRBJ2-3	CASSPLAGVGTDTQYF
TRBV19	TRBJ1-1	CASSYRANTEAFF
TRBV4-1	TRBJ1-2	CASSQDLAGGSGYTF
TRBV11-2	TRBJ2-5	CASSPLPVQETQYF
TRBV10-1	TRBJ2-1	CASSEPGVPLIEQFF
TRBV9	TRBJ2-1	CASSIRAGVNNEQFF
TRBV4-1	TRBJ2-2	CASSQETAGELFF
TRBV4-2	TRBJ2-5	CASSPGLAGGETQYF